Following are 2 T cell receptor beta chains from one sample sequenced in a study of beta chain features in type 1 diabetes. The sequenced template was cDNA made from the entire isolated RNA. Libraries were prepared by immunoSEQ multiplex PCR; TCRdb keeps only in-frame clonotypes and omits some of them. The table has under 250,000 clones, approximately 14% seen once. Sequencing was carried out using naive CD4+ T cells from blood. Receptors originate from a woman between 35 and 50 years old in good health.

This clone was detected only a few times. The chain combines TRBV7-8 with TRBJ1-2; TRBD1 might be the D (5 bases). V shed 7 bases and J shed 3 bases, with 15 bases lying between them. Per germline, CDR1 SGHVS and CDR2 FQNEAQ. This CDR3 has 14 residues. CDR3 residues: CASTGRGGDYGYTF. CDR3 DNA sequence: TGTGCCAGCACGGGGAGGGGCGGGGACTATGGCTACACCTTC.

Only a few counts were recorded for this clone. The genes are TRBV5-4 and TRBJ1-4, with 7 positions matching TRBD1. This CDR3 is 14 amino acids long. With 0 bases clipped from V and 7 bases from J, the junction kept 3 bases outside the gene matches. Germline CDR1 SGHNT, CDR2 YYREEE (reference sequence). The CDR3 protein is CASSLEAGGEKLFF. CDR3 nucleotide sequence: TGTGCCAGCAGCTTGGAAGCAGGGGGTGAAAAACTGTTTTTT.